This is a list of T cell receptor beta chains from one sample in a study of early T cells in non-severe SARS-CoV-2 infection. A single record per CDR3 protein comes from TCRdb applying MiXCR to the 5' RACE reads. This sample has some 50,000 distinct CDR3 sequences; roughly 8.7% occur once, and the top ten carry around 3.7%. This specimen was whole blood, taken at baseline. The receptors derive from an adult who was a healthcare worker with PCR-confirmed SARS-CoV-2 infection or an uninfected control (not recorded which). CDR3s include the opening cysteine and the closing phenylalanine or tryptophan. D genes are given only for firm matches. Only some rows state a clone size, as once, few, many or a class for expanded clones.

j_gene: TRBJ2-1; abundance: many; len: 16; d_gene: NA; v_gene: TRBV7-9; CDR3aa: CASSLRRRDSYNEQFF; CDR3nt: TGTGCCAGCAGCTTAAGGCGGCGGGACAGCTACAATGAGCAGTTCTTC
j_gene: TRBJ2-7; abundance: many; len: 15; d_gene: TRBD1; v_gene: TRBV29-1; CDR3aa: CSVEETRQGSYEQYF; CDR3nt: TGCAGCGTTGAAGAAACCCGACAGGGTTCCTACGAGCAGTACTTC
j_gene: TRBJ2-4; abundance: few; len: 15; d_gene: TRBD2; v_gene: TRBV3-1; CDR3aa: CASSSATSGGNIQYF; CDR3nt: TGTGCCAGCAGCTCCGCGACTAGCGGGGGGAACATTCAGTACTTC
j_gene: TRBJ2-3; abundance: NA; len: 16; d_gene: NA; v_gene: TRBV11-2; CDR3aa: CASSMGRGPITDTQYF; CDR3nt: TGTGCCAGCAGCATGGGACGGGGGCCCATCACAGATACGCAGTATTTT
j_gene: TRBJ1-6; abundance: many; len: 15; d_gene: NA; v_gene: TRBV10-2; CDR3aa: CASSEYVTPGSPLHF; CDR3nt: TGCGCCAGCAGTGAGTATGTGACGCCGGGTTCACCCCTCCACTTT
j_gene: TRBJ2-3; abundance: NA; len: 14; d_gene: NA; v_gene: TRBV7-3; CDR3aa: CASSLGSATDTQYF; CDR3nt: TGTGCCAGCAGCTTGGGCTCAGCCACAGATACGCAGTATTTT
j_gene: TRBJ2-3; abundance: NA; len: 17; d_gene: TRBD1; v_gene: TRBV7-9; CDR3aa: CASSTTLGTASGDTQYF; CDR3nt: TGTGCCAGCAGCACCACTCTCGGGACAGCTTCTGGGGATACGCAGTATTTT
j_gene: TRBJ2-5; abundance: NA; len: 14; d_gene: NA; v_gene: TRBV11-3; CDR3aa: CASSLELYQETQYF; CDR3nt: TGTGCCAGCAGCTTAGAACTGTACCAAGAGACCCAGTACTTC
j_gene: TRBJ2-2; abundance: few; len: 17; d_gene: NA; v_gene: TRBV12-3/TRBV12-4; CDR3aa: CASSRNGEIANTGELFF; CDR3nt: TGTGCCAGCAGTAGGAACGGGGAGATCGCGAACACCGGGGAGCTGTTTTTT
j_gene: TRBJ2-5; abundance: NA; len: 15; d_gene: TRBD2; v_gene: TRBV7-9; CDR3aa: CASSPRTSGIWTQYF; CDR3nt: TGTGCCAGCAGCCCACGGACTAGCGGGATATGGACCCAGTACTTC
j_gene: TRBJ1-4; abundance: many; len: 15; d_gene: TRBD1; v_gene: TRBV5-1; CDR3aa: CASSWDSSDNEKLFF; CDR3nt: TGCGCCAGCAGCTGGGACAGTTCGGACAATGAAAAACTGTTTTTT
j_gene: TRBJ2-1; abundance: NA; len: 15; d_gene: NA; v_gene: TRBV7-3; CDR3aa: CASSLGPSNGNEQFF; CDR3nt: TGTGCCAGCAGCTTAGGACCCTCGAACGGGAATGAGCAGTTCTTC
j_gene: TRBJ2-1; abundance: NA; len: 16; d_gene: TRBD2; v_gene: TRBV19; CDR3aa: CASSIALAGGYNEQFF; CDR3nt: TGTGCCAGTAGTATAGCCCTAGCGGGGGGTTACAATGAGCAGTTCTTC
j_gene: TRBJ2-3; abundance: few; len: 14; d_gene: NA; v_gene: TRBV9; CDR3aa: CASSVDTRGDTQYF; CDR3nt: TGTGCCAGCAGCGTAGACACCCGCGGAGATACGCAGTATTTT
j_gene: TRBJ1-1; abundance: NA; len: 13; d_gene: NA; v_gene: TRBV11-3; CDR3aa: CASTLALNTEAFF; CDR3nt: TGTGCCAGCACTCTGGCGTTGAACACTGAAGCTTTCTTT
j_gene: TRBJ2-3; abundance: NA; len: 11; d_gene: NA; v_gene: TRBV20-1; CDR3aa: CSAINGDTQYF; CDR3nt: TGCAGTGCCATTAACGGAGATACGCAGTATTTT
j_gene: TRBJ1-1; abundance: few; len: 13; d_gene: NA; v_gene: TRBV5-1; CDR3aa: CASTSGYNTEAFF; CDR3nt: TGCGCCAGCACAAGTGGCTATAACACTGAAGCTTTCTTT
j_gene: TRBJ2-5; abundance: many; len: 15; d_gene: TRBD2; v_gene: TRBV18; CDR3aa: CASSHRLADQETQYF; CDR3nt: TGTGCCAGCTCACATAGACTAGCGGATCAAGAGACCCAGTACTTC
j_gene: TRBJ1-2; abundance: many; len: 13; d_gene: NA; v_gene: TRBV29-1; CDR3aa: CSVRDTAYYGYTF; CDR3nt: TGCAGCGTCCGGGACACTGCATACTATGGCTACACCTTC
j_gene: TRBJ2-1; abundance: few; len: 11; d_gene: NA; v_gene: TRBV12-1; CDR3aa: CASSTPNEQFF; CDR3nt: TGTGCCAGCAGCACCCCCAATGAGCAGTTCTTC
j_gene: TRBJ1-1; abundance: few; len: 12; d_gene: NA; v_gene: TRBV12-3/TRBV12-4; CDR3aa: CASARGFTEAFF; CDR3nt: TGTGCCAGCGCCAGGGGCTTCACTGAAGCTTTCTTT
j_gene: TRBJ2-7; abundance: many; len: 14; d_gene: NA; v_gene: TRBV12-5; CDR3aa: CASGFPTRTYEQYF; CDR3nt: TGTGCTAGTGGTTTCCCGACTAGAACCTACGAGCAGTACTTC
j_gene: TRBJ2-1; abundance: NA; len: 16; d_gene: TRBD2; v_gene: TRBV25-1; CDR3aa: CTSSDGRRGGINEQFF; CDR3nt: TGTACCAGCAGTGATGGCAGGCGGGGGGGCATCAATGAGCAGTTCTTC
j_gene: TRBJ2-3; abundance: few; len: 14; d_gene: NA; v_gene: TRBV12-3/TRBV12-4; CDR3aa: CASSGGRSTDTQYF; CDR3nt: TGTGCCAGCTCCGGGGGACGTAGCACAGATACGCAGTATTTT
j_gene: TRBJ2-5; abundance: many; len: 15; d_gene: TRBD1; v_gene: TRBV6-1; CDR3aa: CASSGAGTAEETQYF; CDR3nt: TGTGCCAGCAGTGGCGCCGGGACAGCAGAAGAGACCCAGTACTTC
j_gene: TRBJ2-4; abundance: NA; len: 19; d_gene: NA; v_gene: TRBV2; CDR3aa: CASSDSVLRAAIAKNIQYF; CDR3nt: TGTGCCAGCAGTGATTCTGTACTTAGGGCGGCTATAGCCAAAAACATTCAGTACTTC
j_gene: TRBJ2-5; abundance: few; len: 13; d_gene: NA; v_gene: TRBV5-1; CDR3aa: CASSSGIQATQYF; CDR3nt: TGCGCCAGCAGCTCGGGGATACAGGCGACCCAGTACTTC
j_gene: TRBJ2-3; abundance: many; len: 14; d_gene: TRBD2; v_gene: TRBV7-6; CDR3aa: CASSTSGGGDTQYF; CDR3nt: TGTGCCAGCAGCACTAGCGGGGGAGGCGATACGCAGTATTTT
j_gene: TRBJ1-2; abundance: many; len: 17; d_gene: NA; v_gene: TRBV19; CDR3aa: CASSTPDQGGFRAGYTF; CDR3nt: TGTGCCAGTAGTACCCCGGACCAAGGGGGTTTTAGGGCTGGCTACACCTTC
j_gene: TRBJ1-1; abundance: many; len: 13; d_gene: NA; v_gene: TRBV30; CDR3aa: CAWIRPPTTEAFF; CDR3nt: TGTGCCTGGATAAGGCCCCCGACCACTGAAGCTTTCTTT
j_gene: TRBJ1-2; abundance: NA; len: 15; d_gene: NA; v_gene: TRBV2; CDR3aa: CASSESMEGSYGYTF; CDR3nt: TGTGCCAGCAGTGAAAGTATGGAGGGGAGCTATGGCTACACCTTC
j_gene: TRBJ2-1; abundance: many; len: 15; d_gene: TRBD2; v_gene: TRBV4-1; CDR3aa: CASSQAGGPVNEQFF; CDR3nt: TGCGCCAGCAGCCAAGCGGGAGGGCCTGTCAATGAGCAGTTCTTC
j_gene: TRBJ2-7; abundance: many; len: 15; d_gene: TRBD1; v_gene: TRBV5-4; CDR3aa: CASSLRDRVTYEQYF; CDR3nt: TGTGCCAGCAGCCTCCGGGACAGGGTGACCTACGAGCAGTACTTC
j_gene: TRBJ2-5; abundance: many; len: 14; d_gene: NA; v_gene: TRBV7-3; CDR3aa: CASSPGPDQETQYF; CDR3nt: TGTGCCAGCAGCCCGGGGCCGGACCAAGAGACCCAGTACTTC
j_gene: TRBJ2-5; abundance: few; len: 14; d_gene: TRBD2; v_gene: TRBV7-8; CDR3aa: CASSRLAGVQTQYF; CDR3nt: TGTGCCAGCAGTAGACTAGCGGGAGTTCAGACCCAGTACTTC
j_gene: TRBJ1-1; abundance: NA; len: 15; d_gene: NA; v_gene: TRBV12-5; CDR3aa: CASGPRRGWNTEAFF; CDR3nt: TGTGCTAGTGGTCCTCGTAGGGGGTGGAACACTGAAGCTTTCTTT
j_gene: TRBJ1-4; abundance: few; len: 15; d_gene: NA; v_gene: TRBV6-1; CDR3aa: CASSYLQATNEKLFF; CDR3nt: TGTGCCAGCAGTTACCTACAGGCAACTAATGAAAAACTGTTTTTT
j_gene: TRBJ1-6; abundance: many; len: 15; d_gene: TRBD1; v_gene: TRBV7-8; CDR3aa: CASSRYSPGGSPLHF; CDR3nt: TGTGCCAGCAGCCGATACTCGCCAGGGGGATCACCCCTCCACTTT
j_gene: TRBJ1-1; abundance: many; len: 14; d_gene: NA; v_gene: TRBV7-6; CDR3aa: CASSLQGQNTEAFF; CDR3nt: TGTGCCAGCAGCTTGCAGGGGCAGAACACTGAAGCTTTCTTT
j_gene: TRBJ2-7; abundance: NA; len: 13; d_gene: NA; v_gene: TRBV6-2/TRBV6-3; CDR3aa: CASSYGQTYEQYF; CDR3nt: TGTGCCAGCAGTTACGGACAGACCTACGAGCAGTACTTC
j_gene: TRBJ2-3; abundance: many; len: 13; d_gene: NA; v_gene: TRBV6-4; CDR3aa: CASSRDFTDTQYF; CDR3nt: TGTGCCAGCAGCAGGGACTTCACAGATACGCAGTATTTT
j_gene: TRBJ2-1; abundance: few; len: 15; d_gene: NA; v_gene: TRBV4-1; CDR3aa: CASSQDPLISGEQFF; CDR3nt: TGCGCCAGCAGCCAAGATCCGCTCATTAGTGGTGAGCAGTTCTTC
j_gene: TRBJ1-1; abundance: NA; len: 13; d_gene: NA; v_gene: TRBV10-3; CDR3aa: CATRSLANTEAFF; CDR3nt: TGTGCCACGAGATCGCTCGCGAACACTGAAGCTTTCTTT
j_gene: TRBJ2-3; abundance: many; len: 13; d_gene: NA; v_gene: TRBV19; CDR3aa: CASSTWGTDTQYF; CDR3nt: TGTGCCAGTAGTACCTGGGGAACAGATACGCAGTATTTT
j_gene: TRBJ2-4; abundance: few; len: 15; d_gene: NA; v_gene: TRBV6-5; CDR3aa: CASSYSGQPQNIQYF; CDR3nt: TGTGCCAGCAGTTACTCTGGGCAACCCCAAAACATTCAGTACTTC
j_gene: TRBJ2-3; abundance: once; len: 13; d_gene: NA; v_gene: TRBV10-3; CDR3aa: CAIGQQSTDTQYF; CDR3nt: TGTGCCATAGGACAGCAAAGCACAGATACGCAGTATTTT